One and the same sample provided the 4 T cell receptor beta chains below, sequenced in a study of human T cells and chemical hapten exposure. Noted time point: pre-sensitization, week 0. Treatment specified: therapeutic diphenylcyclopropenone sensitization with weekly scalp DPC. TCRdb called the RACE reads again in MiXCR, with one record for every CDR3 protein. The data show some 70,000 distinct CDR3 sequences, roughly 9.8% seen once. Sequencing was performed on whole blood, taken in connection with sensitization to the hapten diphenylcyclopropenone (DPC). The receptors stem from a woman between 45 and 65 years old with alopecia areata. Some clones in this sample may be carry-over from other donors' samples.

The table lists this clonotype with a few counts. The J gene is TRBJ2-1, the V gene TRBV2; TRBD2 matches 11 bases. Germline V gives CDR1 SNHLY, CDR2 FYNNEI. The CDR3 loop spans 19 amino acids. V dropped 4 bases and J dropped 4; count of bases not matched to a gene: 15. In DNA form, the CDR3 reads TGTGCCAGCAGTGTTTGTGTTTTGGGACTAGCGGAACCATACAATGAGCAGTTCTTC. It is translated as CASSVCVLGLAEPYNEQFF.

This clonotype occurred many times. The chain couples TRBV12-3 or TRBV12-4 to TRBJ2-3; D is unresolved. The CDR3 runs to 14 residues. V gave up 4 bases and J gave up 4 bases, with 12 bases separating them. Written as DNA, the CDR3 is TGTGCCAGCAGTTCCGGGTCCCCAGCAGATACGCAGTATTTT. Its protein is CASSSGSPADTQYF.

This clonotype was detected ten times or more. The chain uses TRBV7-8 and TRBJ1-3; D remains ambiguous. The CDR3 contains 15 residues. From germline, CDR1 is SGHVS and CDR2 FQNEAQ. The ends were cut back, 2 bases at V and 0 bases at J, with 8 bases in the middle. Here the CDR3 DNA reads TGTGCCAGCAGCTTAAACAGTGACTCTGGAAACACCATATATTTT. It translates to CASSLNSDSGNTIYF.

This clonotype was picked up a small number of times. The gene calls are TRBV6-6 and TRBJ2-1; D uncertain. The CDR3 has 11 amino acids. Germline CDR1 and CDR2: MNHNY and SVGAGI (reference sequence). The V gene lost 6 bases and the J gene lost 12 bases, with 12 bases spanning the gap. DNA of the CDR3: TGTGCCAGCAGCTCCGGCCAGGTGCAGTTCTTC. Its translation is CASSSGQVQFF.